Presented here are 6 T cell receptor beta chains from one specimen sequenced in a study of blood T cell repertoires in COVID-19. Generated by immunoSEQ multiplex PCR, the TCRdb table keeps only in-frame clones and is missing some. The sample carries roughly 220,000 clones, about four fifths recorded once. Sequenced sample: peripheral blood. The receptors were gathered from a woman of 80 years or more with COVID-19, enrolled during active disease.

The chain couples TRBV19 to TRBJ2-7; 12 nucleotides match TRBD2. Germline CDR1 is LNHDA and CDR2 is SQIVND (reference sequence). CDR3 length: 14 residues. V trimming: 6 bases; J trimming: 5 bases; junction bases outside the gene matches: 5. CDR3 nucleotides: TGTGCCAGTAGGACTAGCGGGAGTATCGACGAGCAGTACTTC. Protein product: CASRTSGSIDEQYF.

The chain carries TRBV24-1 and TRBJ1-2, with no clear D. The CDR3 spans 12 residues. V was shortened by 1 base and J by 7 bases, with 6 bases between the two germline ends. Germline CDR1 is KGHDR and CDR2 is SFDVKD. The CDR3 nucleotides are TGTGCCACCAGTGATTTTGTTAGTGGCTACACCTTC. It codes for CATSDFVSGYTF.

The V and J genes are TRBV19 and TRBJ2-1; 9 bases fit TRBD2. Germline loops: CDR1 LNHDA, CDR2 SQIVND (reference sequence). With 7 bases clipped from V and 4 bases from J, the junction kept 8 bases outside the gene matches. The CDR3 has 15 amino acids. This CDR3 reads CASKVAGGPYNEQFF. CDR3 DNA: TGTGCCAGTAAAGTGGCGGGAGGGCCTTACAATGAGCAGTTCTTC. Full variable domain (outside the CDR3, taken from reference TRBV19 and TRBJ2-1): DGGITQSPKYLFRKEGQNVTLSCEQNLNHDAMYWYRQDPGQGLRLIYYSQIVNDFQKGDIAEGYSVSREKKESFPLTVTSAQKNPTAFYLCASKVAGGPYNEQFFGPGTRLTVL.

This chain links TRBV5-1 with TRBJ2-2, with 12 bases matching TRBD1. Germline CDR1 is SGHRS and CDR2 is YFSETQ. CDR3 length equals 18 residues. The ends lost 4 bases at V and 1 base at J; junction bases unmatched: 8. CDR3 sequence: CASSLRDRGRLNTGELFF. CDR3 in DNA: TGCGCCAGCAGCCTCCGGGACAGGGGGCGATTGAACACCGGGGAGCTGTTTTTT.

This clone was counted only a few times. CDR3 nucleotide sequence: TGTGCCATCAGTCGGGAGAGAACTGAAGCTTTCTTT. It codes for CAISRERTEAFF. The rearrangement uses TRBV10-3 and TRBJ1-1; D is uncertain. Trimming removed 5 bases at V and 5 bases at J, with 9 bases between. CDR1 is ENHRY and CDR2 is SYGVKD in the germline V gene. CDR3 length: 12 residues.

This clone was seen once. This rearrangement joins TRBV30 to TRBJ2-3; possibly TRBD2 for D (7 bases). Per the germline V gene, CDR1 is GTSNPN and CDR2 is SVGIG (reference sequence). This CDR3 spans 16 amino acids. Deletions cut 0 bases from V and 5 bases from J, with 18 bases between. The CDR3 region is CAWSVYGGGGVDTQYF. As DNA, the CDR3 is TGTGCCTGGAGTGTATATGGAGGGGGGGGCGTAGATACGCAGTATTTT.